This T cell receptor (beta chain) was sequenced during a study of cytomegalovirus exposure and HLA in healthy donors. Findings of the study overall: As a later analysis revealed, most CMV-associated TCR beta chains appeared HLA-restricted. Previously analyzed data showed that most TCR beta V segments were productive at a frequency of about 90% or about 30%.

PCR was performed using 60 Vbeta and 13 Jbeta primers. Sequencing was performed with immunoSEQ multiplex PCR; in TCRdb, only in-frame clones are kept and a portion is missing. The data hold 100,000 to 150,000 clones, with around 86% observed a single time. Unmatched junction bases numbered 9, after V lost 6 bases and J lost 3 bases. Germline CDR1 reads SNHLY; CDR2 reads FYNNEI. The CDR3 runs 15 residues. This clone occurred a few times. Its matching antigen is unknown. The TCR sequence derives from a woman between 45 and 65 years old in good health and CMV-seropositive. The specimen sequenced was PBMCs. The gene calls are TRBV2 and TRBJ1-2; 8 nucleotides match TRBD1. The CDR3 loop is CASSPTGAGDYGYTF. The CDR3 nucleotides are TGTGCCAGCAGCCCGACAGGGGCAGGGGACTATGGCTACACCTTC.